These T cell receptor beta chains were read from a single sample in a study of T cell repertoires in cytomegalovirus infection. TCRdb called the reads again in MiXCR, with one record for every CDR3 protein. The table shows roughly 700,000 distinct CDR3 sequences, with around 30% occurring only once. No antigens are known for them. The material was cultured PBMCs, obtained from culture after CMV antigen stimulation. The receptors come from a human donor in good health (CMV status not recorded). Some clones in this sample may be carry-over from other donors' samples. Both conserved end residues are part of each CDR3. D genes are given only for firm matches. Not all rows give a size; the values are once, few, many and, for expanded clones, a class.

cdr3_aa cdr3_nt d_call clone_size j_call v_call
CASSEYGTASYEQYF TGTGCCAGCAGTGAATACGGGACAGCCTCCTACGAGCAGTACTTC TRBD1 NA TRBJ2-7 TRBV28
CASSHSLAGGRSETQYF TGTGCCAGTAGTCATTCCCTAGCGGGAGGCCGGTCGGAGACCCAGTACTTC TRBD2 NA TRBJ2-5 TRBV19
CAISGTNRNEQFF TGTGCCATCAGTGGGACTAACCGCAATGAGCAGTTCTTC NA NA TRBJ2-1 TRBV10-3
CASLPYPLGNEYTQYF TGTGCCAGCCTACCCTACCCCCTTGGAAATGAGTATACGCAGTATTTT NA NA TRBJ2-3 TRBV12-3/TRBV12-4
CASSWPGSYEQYF TGTGCCAGCAGTTGGCCGGGCTCCTACGAGCAGTACTTC NA few TRBJ2-7 TRBV12-3/TRBV12-4
CASRNAGRGAFF TGTGCCAGCAGAAATGCGGGACGTGGAGCTTTCTTT NA NA TRBJ1-1 TRBV12-3/TRBV12-4
CASSQITGTEAFF TGTGCCAGCAGCCAGATTACAGGTACTGAAGCTTTCTTT NA few TRBJ1-1 TRBV7-7
CASSLGGTFDEQYF TGTGCCAGCAGTTTAGGGGGGACCTTTGACGAGCAGTACTTC NA NA TRBJ2-7 TRBV27
CSARDLVESSYNSPLHF TGCAGTGCTAGAGATCTGGTCGAGAGCTCCTATAATTCACCCCTCCACTTT NA NA TRBJ1-6 TRBV20-1
CASSPESGEINEKLFF TGTGCCAGCAGCCCCGAGTCCGGGGAGATTAATGAAAAACTGTTTTTT NA few TRBJ1-4 TRBV7-9
CASSLQAASTDTQYF TGTGCCAGCAGCTTGCAAGCGGCTAGCACAGATACGCAGTATTTT NA NA TRBJ2-3 TRBV5-4
CASSLGQVAGDRGLFF TGTGCCAGCAGCTTAGGCCAGGTAGCCGGCGATCGAGGGCTTTTCTTT NA many TRBJ1-1 TRBV7-9
CSARDPLGGIF TGCAGTGCTAGAGATCCCCTGGGAGGAATCTTC NA NA TRBJ2-1 TRBV20-1
CSAPPDLSGLYGYTF TGCAGTGCTCCACCGGACCTCTCCGGTCTCTATGGCTACACCTTC NA NA TRBJ1-2 TRBV20-1
CAIRHGTDPLSYEQYF TGTGCCATCAGGCACGGGACGGATCCTCTCTCCTACGAGCAGTACTTC NA few TRBJ2-7 TRBV10-3
CAISVLSGASEAFF TGTGCCATCAGTGTCTTGTCAGGCGCGAGTGAAGCTTTCTTT NA NA TRBJ1-1 TRBV10-3
CASNSRGADTQYF TGTGCCAGCAACTCCCGGGGGGCAGATACGCAGTATTTT TRBD2 NA TRBJ2-3 TRBV2
CASSVNGVAQETQYF TGTGCCAGCAGTGTTAACGGGGTTGCCCAAGAGACCCAGTACTTC NA NA TRBJ2-5 TRBV2
CASSLGQGKLQPQHF TGTGCCAGCTCACTAGGACAGGGCAAGTTACAGCCCCAGCATTTT TRBD1 NA TRBJ1-5 TRBV18
CASSLVWWERYNEQFF TGTGCCAGCAGCTTAGTCTGGTGGGAAAGGTACAATGAGCAGTTCTTC NA many TRBJ2-1 TRBV7-2
CASSKRTGTNYGYTF TGTGCCAGCAGTAAGAGGACCGGGACCAACTATGGCTACACCTTC NA NA TRBJ1-2 TRBV7-6
CASSSLSSNNSPLHF TGTGCCAGCAGTTCCTTGTCTAGTAATAATTCACCCCTCCACTTT NA NA TRBJ1-6 TRBV2
CASSRGMSTEAFF TGTGCCAGCAGCAGAGGGATGAGCACTGAAGCTTTCTTT NA NA TRBJ1-1 TRBV7-2
CASSPRGERTYEQYF TGTGCCAGCAGCCCACGGGGGGAAAGGACTTACGAGCAGTACTTC TRBD2 few TRBJ2-7 TRBV12-3/TRBV12-4
CASSSGKAQHF TGTGCCAGCAGCTCTGGAAAGGCCCAGCATTTT NA many TRBJ1-5 TRBV7-6
CASSEFGRRATEAFF TGTGCCAGCAGTGAATTTGGCCGAAGGGCCACTGAAGCTTTCTTT NA few TRBJ1-1 TRBV2
CASSLRRARGNEQFF TGCGCCAGCAGCCTTCGTAGGGCTAGGGGCAATGAGCAGTTCTTC NA NA TRBJ2-1 TRBV4-1
CASSKEGQTQYF TGTGCCAGCAGTAAGGAGGGGCAGACCCAGTACTTC NA few TRBJ2-5 TRBV7-6
CASSERAAGYEQYF TGCGCCAGCAGTGAGAGGGCCGCAGGATACGAGCAGTACTTC NA NA TRBJ2-7 TRBV10-2
CASAQQRGGNERLFF TGTGCCAGCGCCCAGCAACGAGGCGGTAATGAAAGACTGTTTTTT NA NA TRBJ1-4 TRBV7-2
CASSLGTVYNQPQHF TGTGCCAGCAGCTTGGGGACAGTTTACAATCAGCCCCAGCATTTT TRBD1 NA TRBJ1-5 TRBV11-2
CASSPPGARPLHGYTF TGTGCCAGCTCCCCCCCCGGGGCAAGGCCCCTCCATGGCTACACCTTC NA NA TRBJ1-2 TRBV18
CASTRGLREQFF TGTGCCAGCACCCGGGGGTTGAGAGAGCAGTTCTTC NA many TRBJ2-1 TRBV7-2
CASSEGQGQNEQFF TGTGCCAGCAGCGAGGGACAGGGGCAGAATGAGCAGTTCTTC TRBD1 NA TRBJ2-1 TRBV11-3
CASSGLADTEAFF TGTGCCAGCAGCGGCCTTGCGGACACTGAAGCTTTCTTT NA NA TRBJ1-1 TRBV11-2
CASSWDSPNTDTQYF TGTGCCAGCAGCTGGGACAGCCCTAACACAGATACGCAGTATTTT TRBD1 NA TRBJ2-3 TRBV7-9
CASTRGPAGSLHF TGTGCCAGCACCCGGGGACCGGCCGGGTCCCTCCACTTT NA few TRBJ1-6 TRBV12-3/TRBV12-4
CASSLVLLETQYF TGTGCCAGCAGCTTAGTCTTATTGGAGACCCAGTACTTC NA NA TRBJ2-5 TRBV7-6
CASSKLSGSWYEQYF TGTGCCAGCAGCAAGCTTAGCGGGAGTTGGTACGAGCAGTACTTC TRBD2 NA TRBJ2-7 TRBV6-2/TRBV6-3
CAPGADNTGELFF TGTGCCCCAGGGGCCGATAACACCGGGGAGCTGTTTTTT NA few TRBJ2-2 TRBV7-9
CASIYGTEQYF TGTGCCAGCATTTACGGCACCGAGCAGTACTTC NA NA TRBJ2-7 TRBV28
CASSLVWGGTYEQYF TGTGCCAGCAGCTTAGTGTGGGGTGGGACGTACGAGCAGTACTTC NA NA TRBJ2-7 TRBV7-6
CSASPGSTDTQYF TGCAGTGCTAGCCCCGGAAGCACAGATACGCAGTATTTT NA NA TRBJ2-3 TRBV20-1
CASSSGGRRNIQYF TGTGCCAGCAGCTCAGGAGGGCGGCGGAACATTCAGTACTTC NA NA TRBJ2-4 TRBV7-8
CASSRTGTNSPLHF TGTGCCAGCAGCCGGACAGGGACTAATTCACCCCTCCACTTT TRBD1 few TRBJ1-6 TRBV12-3/TRBV12-4
CATSRDRADTQYF TGTGCCACCAGCAGAGATCGGGCAGACACGCAGTATTTT NA few TRBJ2-3 TRBV15
CASSFTGGAFQETQYF TGTGCCAGCAGCTTTACAGGGGGCGCTTTCCAAGAGACCCAGTACTTC TRBD1 few TRBJ2-5 TRBV7-2
CATNPGTYRDNNEQFF TGTGCCACCAATCCCGGGACCTACAGGGACAACAATGAGCAGTTCTTC NA NA TRBJ2-1 TRBV24-1
CASSIQRGEKLFF TGTGCCAGTAGTATCCAGAGGGGTGAAAAACTGTTTTTT NA NA TRBJ1-4 TRBV19
CASSFGTGRAGNEQFF TGTGCCAGCAGCTTTGGGACCGGGAGGGCTGGCAATGAGCAGTTCTTC TRBD2 many TRBJ2-1 TRBV7-9
CASSWTTDNEQFF TGTGCCAGCAGCTGGACTACTGACAATGAGCAGTTCTTC NA once TRBJ2-1 TRBV11-2
CASSEAGGYRVSNTDTQYF TGTGCCAGCAGTGAAGCTGGGGGATACAGGGTTAGTAACACAGATACGCAGTATTTT NA NA TRBJ2-3 TRBV6-1
CATSRVLAEGETQYF TGTGCCACCAGCAGAGTACTCGCGGAGGGGGAGACCCAGTACTTC NA NA TRBJ2-5 TRBV15
CASRIGSGDTEAFF TGTGCCAGCAGGATAGGGTCGGGGGACACTGAAGCTTTCTTT NA NA TRBJ1-1 TRBV12-3/TRBV12-4